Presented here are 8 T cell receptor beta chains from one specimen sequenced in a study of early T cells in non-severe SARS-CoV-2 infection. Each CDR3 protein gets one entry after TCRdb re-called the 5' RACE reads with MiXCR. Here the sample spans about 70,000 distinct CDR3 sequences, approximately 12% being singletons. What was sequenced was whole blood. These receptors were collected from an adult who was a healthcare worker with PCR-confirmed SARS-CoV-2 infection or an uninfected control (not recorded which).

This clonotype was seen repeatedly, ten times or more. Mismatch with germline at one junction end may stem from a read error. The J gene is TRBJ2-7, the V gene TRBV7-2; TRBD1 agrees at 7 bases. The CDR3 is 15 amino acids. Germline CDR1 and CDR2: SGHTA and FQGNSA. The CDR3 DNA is TGTGCCAGCAACTTAGTATCAGGGGGACCCTACGAGCAGTACTTC. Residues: CASNLVSGGPYEQYF.

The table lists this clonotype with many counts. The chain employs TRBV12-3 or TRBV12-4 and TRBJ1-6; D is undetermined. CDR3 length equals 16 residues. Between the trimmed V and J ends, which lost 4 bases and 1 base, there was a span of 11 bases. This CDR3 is CASSYRPESYNSPLHF. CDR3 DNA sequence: TGTGCCAGCAGTTATCGGCCGGAGTCCTATAATTCACCCCTCCACTTT.

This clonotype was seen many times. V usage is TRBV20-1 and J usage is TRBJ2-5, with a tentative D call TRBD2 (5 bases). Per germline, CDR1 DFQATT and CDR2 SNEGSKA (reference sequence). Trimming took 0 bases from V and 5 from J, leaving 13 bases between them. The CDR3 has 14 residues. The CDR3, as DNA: TGCAGTGCTAGAGATCGCGGCGGGTGGGAGACCCAGTACTTC. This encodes CSARDRGGWETQYF.

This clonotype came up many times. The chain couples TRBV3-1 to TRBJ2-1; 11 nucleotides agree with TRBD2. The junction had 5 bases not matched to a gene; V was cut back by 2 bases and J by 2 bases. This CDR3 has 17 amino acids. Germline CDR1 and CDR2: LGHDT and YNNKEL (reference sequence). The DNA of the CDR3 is TGTGCCAGCAGCCAACGTAGCGGGAGGGCCCCCTACAATGAGCAGTTCTTC. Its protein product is CASSQRSGRAPYNEQFF.

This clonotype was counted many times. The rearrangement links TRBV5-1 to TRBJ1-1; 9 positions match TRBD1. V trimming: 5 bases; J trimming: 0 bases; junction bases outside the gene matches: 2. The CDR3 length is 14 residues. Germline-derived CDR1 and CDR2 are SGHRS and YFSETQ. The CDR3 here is CASRGTGMNTEAFF. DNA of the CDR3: TGCGCCAGCAGGGGGACAGGGATGAACACTGAAGCTTTCTTT.

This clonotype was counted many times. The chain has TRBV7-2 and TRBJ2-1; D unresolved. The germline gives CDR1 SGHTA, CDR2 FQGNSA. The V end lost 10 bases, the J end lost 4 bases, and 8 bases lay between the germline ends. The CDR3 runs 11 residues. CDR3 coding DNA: TGTGCCACCACAGATTACAATGAGCAGTTCTTC. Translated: CATTDYNEQFF.

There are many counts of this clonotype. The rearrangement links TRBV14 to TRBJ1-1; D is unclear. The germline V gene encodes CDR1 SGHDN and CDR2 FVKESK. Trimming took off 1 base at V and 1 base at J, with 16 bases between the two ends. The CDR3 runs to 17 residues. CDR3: CASSQVGYGISNTEAFF. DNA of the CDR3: TGTGCCAGCAGCCAAGTGGGTTATGGGATATCGAACACTGAAGCTTTCTTT.

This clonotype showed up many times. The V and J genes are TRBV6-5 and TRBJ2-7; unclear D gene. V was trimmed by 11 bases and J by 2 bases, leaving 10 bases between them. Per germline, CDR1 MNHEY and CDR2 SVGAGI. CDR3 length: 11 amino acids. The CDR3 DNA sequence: TGTGCCGAGAGGACCCCCTACGAGCAGTACTTC. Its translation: CAERTPYEQYF.